The rows below give T cell receptor beta chains drawn from one sample of a study of T cells in Graves' hyperthyroidism and ophthalmopathy. TCRdb re-called the multiplex PCR reads with MiXCR, one entry per CDR3 protein. This sample carries 200,000 to 250,000 distinct CDR3 sequences, under 20% of them seen once, and the ten largest clones take approximately 50%. Sequenced material: blood. The receptors shown here come from a man aged 45-65 years with Graves' hyperthyroidism. CDR3s include the opening cysteine and the closing phenylalanine or tryptophan. The D gene is left open where the match is weak. Clone size, where shown, is once, few, many, or a class for clones that have expanded.

abundance	j_gene	d_gene	v_gene	CDR3aa	CDR3nt
many	TRBJ1-1	TRBD1	TRBV18	CASSRQGNTEAFF	TGTGCCAGCTCACGACAGGGAAACACTGAAGCTTTCTTT
few	TRBJ1-6	-	TRBV7-2	CASSLGMGLSSYNSPLHF	TGTGCCAGCAGCTTAGGAATGGGGTTGAGCTCCTATAATTCACCCCTCCACTTT
few	TRBJ2-1	-	TRBV24-1	CATSDLRTSYNEQFF	TGTGCCACCAGTGATTTGAGGACCTCCTACAATGAGCAGTTCTTC
-	TRBJ2-5	TRBD2	TRBV28	CASSLSSGRASGRETQYF	TGTGCCAGCAGCCTGTCTAGCGGGAGGGCCTCAGGGAGGGAGACCCAGTACTTC
many	TRBJ2-7	TRBD2	TRBV28	CASTSPGLAGGSYEQYF	TGTGCCAGCACATCCCCGGGACTAGCGGGAGGGTCCTACGAGCAGTACTTC
many	TRBJ2-2	-	TRBV6-5	CASSYGSVVLTGELFF	TGTGCCAGCAGTTACGGTTCGGTGGTTTTGACCGGGGAGCTGTTTTTT
-	TRBJ2-7	-	TRBV5-1	CASSQDYGTSNYEQYF	TGCGCCAGCAGCCAAGATTATGGGACATCAAACTACGAGCAGTACTTC
-	TRBJ2-3	-	TRBV9	CASSVDRFSDTQYF	TGTGCCAGCAGCGTGGACAGATTCTCAGATACGCAGTATTTT
many	TRBJ2-5	-	TRBV7-2	CASSLADYRTQYF	TGTGCCAGCAGCTTAGCGGACTACCGGACCCAGTACTTC
many	TRBJ2-5	TRBD1	TRBV5-1	CASSLGGDRGFETQYF	TGCGCCAGCAGCTTGGGAGGCGACAGGGGGTTTGAGACCCAGTACTTC
many	TRBJ2-1	-	TRBV7-9	CASSLARTYNEQFF	TGTGCCAGCAGCTTAGCGCGGACCTACAATGAGCAGTTCTTC
many	TRBJ1-2	TRBD1	TRBV11-2	CASSLLEGAGGYTF	TGTGCCAGCAGCCTACTAGAGGGGGCTGGGGGCTACACCTTC
-	TRBJ2-3	TRBD2	TRBV28	CASSLAGAVAQYF	TGTGCCAGCAGTCTAGCGGGAGCAGTAGCTCAGTATTTT
few	TRBJ2-7	TRBD1	TRBV5-1	CASSPGQGGSYEQYF	TGCGCCAGCAGCCCGGGACAGGGGGGCTCCTACGAGCAGTACTTC
many	TRBJ2-5	TRBD2	TRBV12-3/TRBV12-4	CASGQREVETQYF	TGTGCCAGCGGCCAGCGGGAGGTTGAGACCCAGTACTTC
-	TRBJ2-1	-	TRBV5-4	CASSLDRSTVNEQFF	TGTGCCAGCAGCTTGGACAGGAGTACGGTTAATGAGCAGTTCTTC
few	TRBJ2-2	-	TRBV5-1	CASSLFAGNTGELFF	TGCGCCAGCAGCTTGTTCGCCGGGAACACCGGGGAGCTGTTTTTT
many	TRBJ2-7	-	TRBV7-2	CASSLEAGGYEQYF	TGTGCCAGCAGCTTAGAGGCAGGAGGATACGAGCAGTACTTC
many	TRBJ1-4	TRBD1	TRBV18	CASSPGQINEKLFF	TGTGCCAGCTCACCGGGACAGATTAATGAAAAACTGTTTTTT
-	TRBJ2-1	-	TRBV24-1	CATSVGQFF	TGTGCCACCAGTGTGGGGCAGTTCTTC
-	TRBJ1-5	-	TRBV20-1	CSAGYMDQPQHF	TGCAGTGCTGGGTACATGGATCAGCCCCAGCATTTT
few	TRBJ2-1	-	TRBV7-9	CASSWAGSNEQFF	TGTGCCAGCAGCTGGGCGGGAAGCAATGAGCAGTTCTTC
-	TRBJ2-5	-	TRBV20-1	CSARAPQQGQMETQYF	TGCAGTGCTAGAGCCCCCCAACAGGGTCAGATGGAGACCCAGTACTTC
few	TRBJ2-1	TRBD1	TRBV7-3	CASSSPGTGRGGDEQFF	TGTGCCAGCAGCTCCCCCGGGACAGGGAGAGGTGGCGATGAGCAGTTCTTC
few	TRBJ2-1	TRBD2	TRBV5-4	CASSRGLAASNSYNEQFF	TGTGCCAGCAGCCGGGGACTAGCGGCCTCTAACTCCTACAATGAGCAGTTCTTC
many	TRBJ1-1	TRBD1	TRBV30	CAWTTYRGGSTEAFF	TGTGCCTGGACAACCTACAGGGGTGGGAGCACTGAAGCTTTCTTT
-	TRBJ1-5	-	TRBV28	CASSFLSVWAQHF	TGTGCCAGCAGCTTCTTGTCAGTCTGGGCCCAGCATTTT
many	TRBJ2-5	-	TRBV18	CASSPGRETQYF	TGTGCCAGCTCACCAGGGCGGGAGACCCAGTACTTC
few	TRBJ2-7	-	TRBV3-1	CASSHSGSYEQYF	TGTGCCAGCAGCCATAGTGGGTCCTACGAGCAGTACTTC
many	TRBJ2-5	TRBD1	TRBV11-2	CASSTGRETQYF	TGTGCCAGCTCGACAGGGAGAGAGACCCAGTACTTC
many	TRBJ1-2	TRBD1	TRBV28	CASSSVGQGLGGYTF	TGTGCCAGCAGCTCAGTAGGACAGGGGCTCGGCGGCTACACCTTC